This T cell receptor beta chain was identified during a study of T-cell reconstitution after alpha-beta-depleted transplantation in children. The germline V gene has CDR1 SQVTM and CDR2 ANQGSEA. The CDR3 has 13 residues. V was trimmed by 2 bases and J by 1 base, leaving 8 bases between them. Unique molecular identifiers were incorporated when the TCRbeta library was constructed. MiXCR, applied by TCRdb to the PCR reads, yields one record per CDR3 protein. The profile shows about 870,000 distinct CDR3 sequences, roughly 16% of them singletons. This sample comprised PBMCs, mostly from graft donor cells, obtained 360 days after TCRalphabeta/CD19-depleted stem cell transplant. V gene TRBV29-1 combines with J gene TRBJ1-1; no clear D. The TCR was taken from a male patient younger than 18 who had a stem cell transplant for acute lymphoblastic leukemia, so the T cells may come from the graft donor. The CDR3 loop is CSVEPLGNTEAFF. The DNA of the CDR3 is TGCAGCGTTGAACCATTGGGGAACACTGAAGCTTTCTTT.